A single sample gave rise to the 23 T cell receptor beta chains below, sequenced in a study of post-analysis software for immune sequencing data (dated by TCRdb to 2015 to 2017). Points the paper makes about the study in general: Significantly higher frequencies in patients than in controls were found for about five TRBV segments, including TRBV5-6, TRBV5-1 and TRBV20-1.

Libraries were made using PCR. Instrument used: Illumina HiSeq 2500. To reduce PCR and sequencing biases, unique molecular identifiers were built into the TCR beta cDNA libraries. The raw public reads went through TCRdb reprocessing: fastp at Q25, MiXCR clone calling, in-frame beta chains kept. All rows with the same CDR3 protein become a single entry with the most common DNA and genes. In all, the sample holds about 820,000 distinct CDR3 sequences, and around 50% of those were seen once. The biggest ten clones account for roughly 4.4% of the sample. These receptors are not linked to any known antigen. Material for sequencing was blood. These receptor sequences come from a girl aged 5-17 years with multiple sclerosis.

CDR3: CASRRSDRATANEKLFF. In nucleotides, the CDR3 is TGTGCCAGCAGGAGATCCGACAGGGCCACAGCTAATGAAAAACTGTTTTTT. This chain connects TRBV11-2 to TRBJ1-4; 7 bases are shared with TRBD1. With V trimmed by 6 bases and J by 3 bases, 13 bases remained unmatched. CDR1 SGHAT and CDR2 FQNNGV come from the germline V gene. The CDR3 is 17 amino acids.

This chain joins TRBV7-9 and TRBJ2-3, with D perhaps TRBD2 (6 bases). The CDR3 length is 15 residues. V was shortened by 2 bases and J by 2 bases, with 11 bases between the two germline ends. CDR1 and CDR2 from the germline V gene are SEHNR and FQNEAQ (reference sequence). The CDR3 DNA reads as TGTGCCAGCAGCTTATACGCGGGAATCACAGATACGCAGTATTTT. Translated: CASSLYAGITDTQYF.

V and J are TRBV25-1 and TRBJ1-5; D not resolved. This CDR3 is 15 amino acids long. V dropped 2 bases and J dropped 3 bases, with 11 bases sitting between them. Germline V gives CDR1 MGHDK, CDR2 SYGVNS. CDR3 amino acids: CASSEGRASNQPQHF. DNA of the CDR3: TGTGCCAGCAGTGAAGGCCGGGCCTCCAATCAGCCCCAGCATTTT. Based on the CDR3 plus reference TRBV25-1 and TRBJ1-5, the full variable domain is EADIYQTPRYLVIGTGKKITLECSQTMGHDKMYWYQQDPGMELHLIHYSYGVNSTEKGDLSSESTVSRIRTEHFPLTLESARPSHTSQYLCASSEGRASNQPQHFGDGTRLSIL.

In this sample, this clonotype turned up many times. The chain joins TRBV25-1 to TRBJ2-7; possible D gene TRBD1, 5 bases. V gave up 3 bases and J gave up 4 bases, with 7 bases separating them. Germline V gene data show CDR1 as MGHDK and CDR2 as SYGVNS. The CDR3 loop spans 12 amino acids. CDR3 sequence (DNA): TGTGCCAGCAGTGACCAGGGTTACGAGCAGTACTTC. Amino acids: CASSDQGYEQYF.

The V and J genes are TRBV29-1 and TRBJ2-7, with TRBD1 matching 10 bases. V trimming: 6 bases; J trimming: 5 bases; junction bases outside the gene matches: 7. Germline V lookup: CDR1 SQVTM, CDR2 ANQGSEA. This CDR3 has 13 amino acids. CDR3 protein: CSVLGQGIHEQYF. CDR3 bases: TGCAGCGTGCTGGGACAGGGGATCCACGAGCAGTACTTC.

The chain joins TRBV5-1 to TRBJ2-1; 7 bases fit TRBD2. Germline V lookup: CDR1 SGHRS, CDR2 YFSETQ. The V segment lost 9 bases and the J segment 7 bases; nucleotides outside the gene matches: 19. The CDR3 is 16 amino acids. As DNA, the CDR3 is TGCGCCACCAAACTGGGACCGTCAAGCGGGGAAAATGAGCAGTTCTTC. It yields the protein CATKLGPSSGENEQFF.

The V gene is TRBV12-3 or TRBV12-4, the J gene TRBJ2-1, with 10 bases matching TRBD2. The CDR3 is 15 amino acids. V was pared by 7 bases and J by 3 bases, with 6 bases of the junction left unmatched. The CDR3 protein is CASTRSGRDYNEQFF. CDR3 bases: TGTGCCAGCACCCGCAGCGGGAGGGACTACAATGAGCAGTTCTTC.

V and J are TRBV12-3 or TRBV12-4 and TRBJ2-4; a possible D gene is TRBD1 (6 bases). The J call may be faulty, since TRBJ2-7 better matches the DNA end. CDR3 length: 17 residues. The CDR3 bases are TGTGCCAGCAGTTTTCTCCTTAAGACAGGCGTTGGGAACGAGCAGTACTTC. Its protein is CASSFLLKTGVGNEQYF.

The chain uses TRBV29-1 and TRBJ2-5, with D perhaps TRBD2 (7 bases). The CDR3 extends over 12 amino acids. Germline V CDR1 and CDR2: SQVTM, ANQGSEA. The V and J ends lost 4 bases and 5 bases respectively, with 11 bases between them. This CDR3 is CSVGGGWETQYF. The CDR3 DNA reads as TGCAGCGTTGGCGGGGGCTGGGAGACCCAGTACTTC.

This clonotype came up a few times. The chain links TRBV7-6 to TRBJ1-1, with a weak D call TRBD1 (5 bases). Trimming removed 5 bases from V and 0 bases from J, with 16 bases in between. Germline CDR1 SGHVS, CDR2 FNYEAQ. CDR3 length equals 16 residues. CDR3 in DNA: TGTGCCAGCAGCCTTATGCCTCAGGGCATGAACACTGAAGCTTTCTTT. Protein product: CASSLMPQGMNTEAFF.

The chain recombines TRBV20-1 with TRBJ2-5; perhaps TRBD1 as D (6 bases). The J call may not be correct, given that the DNA end is closer to TRBJ2-7. CDR1 and CDR2 from the germline V gene are DFQATT and SNEGSKA (reference sequence). The CDR3 contains 15 residues. DNA for the CDR3: TGCAGTGCTAGAGATCCTGGGGGCGAGGCCTACGAGCAGTACTTC. It codes for CSARDPGGEAYEQYF.

Note on this clonotype: One junction end does not reproduce the germline sequence, and a read error may be involved. V usage is TRBV2 and J usage is TRBJ2-1; 7 nucleotides align to TRBD2. This CDR3 contains 16 residues. Germline CDR1 SNHLY, CDR2 FYNNEI. Here the CDR3 DNA reads TGTGCCAGCAGTATACCTGCGGCGGGAGCGCACAATGAACAGTTCTTC. Encoded protein: CASSIPAAGAHNEQFF.

The sample holds a few counts of this clonotype. V and J are TRBV7-2 and TRBJ2-4, with 7 bases identical to TRBD2. Germline V gene sequence: CDR1 SGHTA, CDR2 FQGNSA. The CDR3 has 15 residues. The junction had 7 bases not matched to a gene; V was cut back by 2 bases and J by 6 bases. CDR3 region: CASSLPREEGNIQYF. CDR3 in DNA: TGTGCCAGCAGCTTACCACGGGAGGAGGGAAACATTCAGTACTTC.

This clonotype was counted a few times. This rearrangement joins TRBV4-1 to TRBJ2-7, with D possibly TRBD1 on 6 matching bases. Germline lookup yields CDR1 MGHRA and CDR2 YSYEKL. The germline V and J ends were trimmed by 0 bases and 1 base, with 13 bases remaining between them. The CDR3 extends over 16 amino acids. The CDR3 bases are TGCGCCAGCAGCCAAGAAGACAGGCCATATTCCTACGAGCAGTACTTC. This encodes CASSQEDRPYSYEQYF.

The table lists this clonotype with a few counts. The chain has TRBV20-1 and TRBJ2-3; 7 nucleotides line up with TRBD1. The junction had 8 bases not matched to a gene; V was cut back by 5 bases and J by 12 bases. In germline, CDR1 is DFQATT, CDR2 SNEGSKA (reference sequence). CDR3 size: 11 residues. The CDR3 loop is CSADRAGTQYF. CDR3 nucleotide sequence: TGCAGTGCTGACAGGGCCGGTACCCAGTATTTT.

This clonotype was seen more than once but under ten times. The chain uses TRBV29-1 and TRBJ1-2; unclear D gene. Germline values: CDR1 SQVTM, CDR2 ANQGSEA. CDR3 length: 14 amino acids. Trimming removed 6 bases from V and 3 bases from J, with 17 bases in between. The CDR3 nucleotides are TGCAGCGTGGGCCCGGAGGTTGGGGACTATGGCTACACCTTC. Protein product: CSVGPEVGDYGYTF.

Only a few counts were recorded for this clonotype. CDR3 coding DNA: TGTGCCTGGAGTGTTAGACAGGGGGCCTATGGCTACACCTTC. Protein product: CAWSVRQGAYGYTF. J is TRBJ1-2 and V is TRBV30; 10 bases agree with TRBD1. Germline values: CDR1 GTSNPN, CDR2 SVGIG (reference sequence). After removal of 0 bases from V and 4 bases from J, the junction contained 2 bases not matched to a gene. The CDR3 length is 14 residues.

V and J are TRBV7-2 and TRBJ1-4; D gene uncertain. V was pared by 5 bases and J by 8 bases, with 12 bases between. The germline CDR1 and CDR2 sequences are SGHTA and FQGNSA. This CDR3 has 13 residues. The CDR3 loop reads CASSPRSGEKLFF. In DNA, the CDR3 is TGTGCCAGCAGCCCCCGCTCGGGGGAAAAACTGTTTTTT.

V and J are TRBV15 and TRBJ1-2, with 7 bases identical to TRBD1. V trimming: 3 bases; J trimming: 2 bases; junction bases outside the gene matches: 6. The CDR3 runs 15 residues. Germline assignment: CDR1 LNHNV and CDR2 YYDKDF (reference sequence). CDR3 loop: CATSSAPGQNYGYTF. The CDR3 DNA is TGTGCCACCAGCAGTGCCCCGGGACAGAACTATGGCTACACCTTC.

This rearrangement joins TRBV20-1 to TRBJ2-5, with D possibly being TRBD1 (6 bases). The V and J ends lost 8 bases and 5 bases respectively, with 18 bases between them. CDR1 and CDR2 (germline): DFQATT, SNEGSKA (reference sequence). The CDR3 length is 13 residues. CDR3 in amino acids: CSTHTGYGETQYF. CDR3 DNA: TGCAGTACTCACACAGGGTACGGGGAGACCCAGTACTTC.

The J gene is TRBJ2-7, the V gene TRBV27; possibly TRBD1 for D (5 bases). With 2 bases removed from V and 3 bases from J, the gap between germline ends came to 14 bases. Per the germline V gene, CDR1 is MNHEY and CDR2 is SMNVEV (reference sequence). The CDR3 contains 15 residues. CDR3 DNA sequence: TGTGCCAGCAGTTTAGGGCCAGGGTTTCTCTACGAGCAGTACTTC. This encodes CASSLGPGFLYEQYF.

The genes are TRBV20-1 and TRBJ1-1; D is unresolved. CDR1 DFQATT and CDR2 SNEGSKA come from the germline V gene (reference sequence). Trimming cost V 5 bases and J 6 bases, with 16 bases left between them. CDR3 length: 13 amino acids. CDR3 DNA: TGCAGTGCTGGGGTCTCAATGTACTCTGAAGCTTTCTTT. This encodes CSAGVSMYSEAFF.

The V gene is TRBV10-3, the J gene TRBJ2-1, with 12 bases that match TRBD2. The germline V gene has CDR1 ENHRY and CDR2 SYGVKD. Trimming removed 7 bases from V and 10 bases from J; junction bases left unmatched: 8. This CDR3 comprises 14 residues. CDR3 loop: CAIKALAGGREQFF. The CDR3 nucleotides are TGTGCCATCAAGGCCCTAGCGGGAGGGCGGGAGCAGTTCTTC.